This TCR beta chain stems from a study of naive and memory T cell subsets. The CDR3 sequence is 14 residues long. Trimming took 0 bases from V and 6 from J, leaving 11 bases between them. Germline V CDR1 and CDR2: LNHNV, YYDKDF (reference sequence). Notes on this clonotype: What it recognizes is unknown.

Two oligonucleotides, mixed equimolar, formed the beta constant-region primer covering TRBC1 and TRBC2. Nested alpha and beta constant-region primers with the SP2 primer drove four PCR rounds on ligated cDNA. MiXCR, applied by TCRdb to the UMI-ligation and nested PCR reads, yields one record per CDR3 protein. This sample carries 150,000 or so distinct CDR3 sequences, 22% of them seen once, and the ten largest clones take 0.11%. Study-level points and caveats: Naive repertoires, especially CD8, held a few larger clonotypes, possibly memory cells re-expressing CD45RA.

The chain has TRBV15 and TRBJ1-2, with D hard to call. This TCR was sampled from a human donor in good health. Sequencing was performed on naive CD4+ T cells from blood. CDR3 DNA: TGTGCCACCAGCAGAGACGACGGAATGAATGGCTACACCTTC. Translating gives CATSRDDGMNGYTF. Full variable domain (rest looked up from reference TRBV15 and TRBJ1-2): DAMVIQNPRYQVTQFGKPVTLSCSQTLNHNVMYWYQQKSSQAPKLLFHYYDKDFNNEADTPDNFQSRRPNTSFCFLDIRSPGLGDTAMYLCATSRDDGMNGYTFGSGTRLTVV.